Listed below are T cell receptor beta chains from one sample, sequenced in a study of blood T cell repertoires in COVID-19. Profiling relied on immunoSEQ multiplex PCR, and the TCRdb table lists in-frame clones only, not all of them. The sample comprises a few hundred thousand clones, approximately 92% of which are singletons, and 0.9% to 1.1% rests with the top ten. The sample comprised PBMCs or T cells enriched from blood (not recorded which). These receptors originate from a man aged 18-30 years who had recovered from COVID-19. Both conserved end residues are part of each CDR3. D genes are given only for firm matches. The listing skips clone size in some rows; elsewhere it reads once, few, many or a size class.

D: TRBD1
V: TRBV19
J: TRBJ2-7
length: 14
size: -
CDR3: CASSVGQGGAEQYF
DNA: TGTGCCAGTAGTGTTGGACAGGGTGGCGCCGAGCAGTACTTC

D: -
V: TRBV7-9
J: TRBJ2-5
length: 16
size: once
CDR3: CASSLYRGPVQETQYF
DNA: TGTGCCAGCAGCTTGTACCGGGGTCCCGTCCAAGAGACCCAGTACTTC

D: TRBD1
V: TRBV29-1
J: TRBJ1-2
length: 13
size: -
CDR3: CSVEGTGSYGYTF
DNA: TGCAGCGTTGAAGGGACAGGTTCCTATGGCTACACCTTC

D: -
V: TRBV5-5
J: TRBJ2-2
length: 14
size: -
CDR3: CASSLEYSAGELFF
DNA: TGTGCCAGCAGCTTGGAGTATAGCGCCGGGGAGCTGTTTTTT

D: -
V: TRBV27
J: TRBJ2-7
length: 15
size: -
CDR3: CASSLSGGLSYEQYF
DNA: TGTGCCAGCAGTTTATCGGGGGGTCTCTCCTACGAGCAGTACTTC

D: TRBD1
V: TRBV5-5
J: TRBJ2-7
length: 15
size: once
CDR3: CASSLTRDRGNEQYF
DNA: TGTGCCAGCAGCTTGACCCGGGACAGGGGAAACGAGCAGTACTTC

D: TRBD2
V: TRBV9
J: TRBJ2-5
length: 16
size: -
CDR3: CASSVGTSGPQETQYF
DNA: TGTGCCAGCAGCGTAGGGACTAGCGGGCCCCAAGAGACCCAGTACTTC

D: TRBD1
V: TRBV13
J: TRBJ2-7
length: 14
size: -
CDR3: CASSSGTGVTEQYF
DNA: TGTGCCAGCAGCTCCGGGACAGGGGTCACCGAGCAGTACTTC

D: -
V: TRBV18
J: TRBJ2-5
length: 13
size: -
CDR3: CASSPQRQETQYF
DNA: TGTGCCAGCTCACCACAGCGGCAAGAGACCCAGTACTTC

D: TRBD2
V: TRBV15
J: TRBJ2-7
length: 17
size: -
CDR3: CATSRDSSLAGVYEQYF
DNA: TGTGCCACCAGCAGAGATTCCTCACTAGCGGGGGTCTACGAGCAGTACTTC

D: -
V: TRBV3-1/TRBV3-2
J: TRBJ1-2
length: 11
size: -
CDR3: CASSLRGNNIF
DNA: TGTGCCAGCAGCCTAAGAGGTAACAACATCTTC

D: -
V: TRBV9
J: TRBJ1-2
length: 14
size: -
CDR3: CASSVGGRDYGYTF
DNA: TGTGCCAGCAGCGTAGGTGGGAGAGACTATGGCTACACCTTC

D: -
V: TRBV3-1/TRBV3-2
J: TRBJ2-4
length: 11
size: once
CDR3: CASSLENIQYF
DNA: TGTGCCAGCAGCCTAGAAAACATTCAGTACTTC

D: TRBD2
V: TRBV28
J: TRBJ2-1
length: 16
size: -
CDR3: CASSEVTSGPEYEQFF
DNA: TGTGCCAGCAGTGAAGTGACTAGCGGACCCGAGTATGAGCAGTTCTTC

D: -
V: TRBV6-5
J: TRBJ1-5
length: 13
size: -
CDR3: CASSYNNNQPQHF
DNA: TGTGCCAGCAGTTACAACAACAATCAGCCCCAGCATTTT

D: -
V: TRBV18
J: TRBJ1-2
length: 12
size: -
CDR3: CASSPSRYGYTF
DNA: TGTGCCAGCTCACCATCCAGATATGGCTACACCTTC

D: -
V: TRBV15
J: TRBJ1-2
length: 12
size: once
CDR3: CATSTGLGGYTF
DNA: TGTGCCACCAGTACGGGATTGGGAGGCTACACCTTC

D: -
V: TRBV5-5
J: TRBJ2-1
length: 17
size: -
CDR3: CASSPRVRPPNYNEQFF
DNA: TGTGCCAGCAGCCCACGTGTGAGGCCCCCCAATTACAATGAGCAGTTCTTC

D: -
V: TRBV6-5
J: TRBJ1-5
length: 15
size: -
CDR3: CASSYGRGPNQPQHF
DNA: TGTGCCAGCAGTTACGGCAGGGGTCCCAATCAGCCCCAGCATTTT

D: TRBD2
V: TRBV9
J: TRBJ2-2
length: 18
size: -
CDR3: CASSVGGGLAERTGELFF
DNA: TGTGCCAGCAGCGTAGGAGGAGGACTAGCGGAACGCACCGGGGAGCTGTTTTTT

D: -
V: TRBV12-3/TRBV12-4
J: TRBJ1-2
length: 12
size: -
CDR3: CASRGRSYGYTF
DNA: TGTGCCAGCAGGGGGAGGTCGTACGGCTACACCTTC

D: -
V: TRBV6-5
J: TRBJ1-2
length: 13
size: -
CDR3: CASSYLVAYGYTF
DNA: TGTGCCAGCAGTTACTTGGTAGCCTATGGCTACACCTTC

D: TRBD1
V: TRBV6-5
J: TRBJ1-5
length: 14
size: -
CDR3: CASGMDRGGQPQHF
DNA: TGTGCCAGCGGAATGGACAGGGGCGGTCAGCCCCAGCATTTT

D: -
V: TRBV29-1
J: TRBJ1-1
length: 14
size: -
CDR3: CSVEDFKSATEAFF
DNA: TGCAGCGTTGAAGATTTCAAAAGCGCCACTGAAGCTTTCTTT

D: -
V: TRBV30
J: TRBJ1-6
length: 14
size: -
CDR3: CAWTFWTANSPLHF
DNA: TGTGCCTGGACGTTCTGGACAGCTAATTCACCCCTCCACTTT

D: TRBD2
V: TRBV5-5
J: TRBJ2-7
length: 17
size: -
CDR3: CASSPPGGSGIQGEQYF
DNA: TGTGCCAGCAGCCCACCGGGGGGTAGCGGGATCCAAGGCGAGCAGTACTTC

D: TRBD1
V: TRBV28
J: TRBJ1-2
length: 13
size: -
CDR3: CASSLGGGEGYTF
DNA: TGTGCCAGCAGTTTAGGAGGGGGCGAAGGCTACACCTTC

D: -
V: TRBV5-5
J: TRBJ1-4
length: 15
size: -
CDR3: CASSLEGAGAEKLFF
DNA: TGTGCCAGCAGCTTGGAGGGCGCGGGGGCCGAAAAACTGTTTTTT

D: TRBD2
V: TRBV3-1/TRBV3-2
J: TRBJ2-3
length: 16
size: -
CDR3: CASRPGLAASTDTQYF
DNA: TGTGCCAGCAGGCCGGGACTAGCAGCTAGCACAGATACGCAGTATTTT

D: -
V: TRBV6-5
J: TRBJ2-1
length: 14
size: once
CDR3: CASFSGQGQGEQFF
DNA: TGTGCCTCCTTTTCAGGGCAGGGGCAGGGCGAGCAGTTCTTC

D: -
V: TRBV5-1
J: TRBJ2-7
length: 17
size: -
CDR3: CASSLWKRTENPYEQYF
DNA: TGCGCCAGCAGCTTATGGAAAAGGACAGAAAATCCGTACGAGCAGTACTTC

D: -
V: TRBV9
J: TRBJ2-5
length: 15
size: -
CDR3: CASSAWGRGVETQYF
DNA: TGTGCCAGCAGCGCCTGGGGCAGGGGCGTAGAGACCCAGTACTTC